The 18 T cell receptor beta chains below were found in one sample sequenced in a study of technical replicates of blood from several donors (dated by TCRdb to the late 2010s). Libraries came from the immunoSEQ multiplex PCR assay. Held by TCRdb, this immuneACCESS table contains in-frame sequences only and omits some clones. Under half of the omission traces to an unresolved V gene where checked; the cause of the rest is unknown. Across this sample there are about 93,000 clones, with approximately 95% seen only once. The ten largest clonotypes hold roughly 0.28% of the sample. The specimen was T cells isolated from PBMCs. These receptors all come from a human donor in good health.

The chain uses TRBV6-5 and TRBJ1-2, with a possible D match to TRBD1 (5 bases). Trimming took 7 bases from V and 8 from J, leaving 23 bases between them. Per the germline V gene, CDR1 is MNHEY and CDR2 is SVGAGI. This CDR3 has 15 residues. CDR3 bases: TGTGCCAGCACTACGGGAGAAGGGGCCTTTTACGGCTACACCTTC. It is translated as CASTTGEGAFYGYTF.

The chain has TRBV15 and TRBJ1-3; TRBD1 matches 7 bases. The length of the CDR3 is 18 residues. The germline V gene has CDR1 LNHNV and CDR2 YYDKDF (reference sequence). J gave up 3 bases and V 2 bases, and 13 bases lay outside the gene matches. The CDR3 is CATSRSSKGARGGNTIYF. CDR3 nucleotides: TGTGCCACCAGCAGAAGCTCAAAGGGGGCAAGGGGTGGAAACACCATATATTTT.

The V gene is TRBV6-1, the J gene TRBJ2-7, with D possibly TRBD2 on 5 matching bases. This CDR3 contains 15 residues. Trimming pared 1 base from V and 7 bases from J, leaving 17 bases between. In germline, CDR1 is MNHNS, CDR2 SASEGT. The CDR3 reads CASSEGGLPTWEQYF. In nucleotides, the CDR3 is TGTGCCAGCAGTGAAGGCGGGCTTCCTACATGGGAGCAGTACTTC.

The chain has TRBV6-1 and TRBJ2-7; 10 bases are shared with TRBD2. V was clipped by 6 bases and J by 0 bases; unmatched bases: 5. The V gene's germline CDR1 is MNHNS and CDR2 SASEGT. The length of the CDR3 is 15 residues. The CDR3 loop is CASRKTSGISYEQYF. CDR3 coding DNA: TGTGCCAGCAGGAAAACTAGCGGGATCTCCTACGAGCAGTACTTC.

V usage is TRBV27 and J usage is TRBJ1-6, with TRBD1 as a possible D gene (6 bases). Germline values: CDR1 MNHEY, CDR2 SMNVEV (reference sequence). V shed 9 bases and J shed 1 base, with 10 bases lying between them. The CDR3 is 14 amino acids. CDR3 in amino acids: CASSTGSYNSPLHF. CDR3 coding DNA: TGTGCCAGTTCAACAGGGTCCTATAATTCACCCCTCCACTTT.

The chain uses TRBV27 and TRBJ2-7, with D possibly being TRBD1 (6 bases). This CDR3 is built from 16 residues. V lost 3 bases to trimming and J lost 1 base, with 16 bases between them. Germline-derived CDR1 and CDR2 are MNHEY and SMNVEV (reference sequence). CDR3 residues: CASSFLGQQLSYEQYF. The CDR3 region has the DNA TGTGCCAGCAGTTTCCTAGGACAGCAACTATCCTACGAGCAGTACTTC.

CDR3 region: CASVSDQPQHF. The CDR3 DNA is TGTGCCAGCGTGTCGGATCAGCCCCAGCATTTT. The J gene is TRBJ1-5, the V gene TRBV28, with D unresolved. The V end was cut by 8 bases, the J end by 5 bases, with 7 bases between. CDR3 length: 11 amino acids. The germline CDR1 and CDR2 sequences are MDHEN and SYDVKM.

The gene calls are TRBV30 and TRBJ1-2; 7 nucleotides agree with TRBD1. The V and J ends lost 5 bases and 4 bases, in that order; junction bases with no gene match: 10. CDR3 length: 14 residues. Germline values: CDR1 GTSNPN, CDR2 SVGIG (reference sequence). The CDR3 nucleotides read TGTGCCTGGGGAAACAGGGGAAGAACCTATGGCTACACCTTC. It specifies CAWGNRGRTYGYTF.

V usage is TRBV7-2 and J usage is TRBJ1-2; D is unresolved. Germline assignment: CDR1 SGHTA and CDR2 FQGNSA. Deletions cut 0 bases from V and 8 bases from J, with 13 bases between. There are 14 residues in the CDR3. DNA for the CDR3: TGTGCCAGCAGCTTAGCAACCCGGGGAAGGGGCTACACCTTC. The encoded protein is CASSLATRGRGYTF.

The chain links TRBV5-1 to TRBJ2-1; a weak D match, TRBD2 (7 bases). This CDR3 is built from 16 residues. Germline CDR1 reads SGHRS; CDR2 reads YFSETQ. V was trimmed by 4 bases and J by 7 bases, leaving 21 bases between them. The CDR3 nucleotides are TGCGCCAGCAGCCCCCGCGGGGGCGGGGTGGGTAATGAGCAGTTCTTC. The encoded protein is CASSPRGGGVGNEQFF.

CDR3 nucleotide sequence: TGCGCCAGCAGTGTTTTACCGGCGGATACCTCCTACGAGCAGTACTTC. As protein: CASSVLPADTSYEQYF. This chain links TRBV10-1 with TRBJ2-7; no clear D. Trimming stripped 4 bases from V and 0 bases from J, with 16 bases between. The CDR3 has 16 amino acids. The V gene's germline CDR1 is WNHNN and CDR2 SYGVQD (reference sequence).

The CDR3 protein is CASSLGISGGNEQFF. CDR3 nucleotide sequence: TGTGCCAGCAGCTTAGGGATCTCGGGTGGAAATGAGCAGTTCTTC. The V call is TRBV7-8, the J call TRBJ2-1; D is unresolved. The length of the CDR3 is 15 residues. Germline CDR1 SGHVS, CDR2 FQNEAQ. V lost 1 base, J lost 7 bases, and 14 bases lay in between.

The CDR3 DNA reads as TGTGCCAGCAGCCGAGCCCCTCGACTAGCGGGAGAAGAGACCCAGTACTTC. It translates to CASSRAPRLAGEETQYF. The chain couples TRBV7-8 to TRBJ2-5; TRBD2 matches at 12 bases. This CDR3 is built from 17 residues. Trimming cost V 5 bases and J 3 bases; bases outside gene matches: 10. Germline V CDR1 and CDR2: SGHVS, FQNEAQ.

J is TRBJ2-2 and V is TRBV10-2; 7 bases align to TRBD2. Germline assignment: CDR1 WSHSY and CDR2 SAAADI. The CDR3 has 17 amino acids. Losses at the gene ends were 4 bases for V and 4 bases for J; bases not matched to a gene: 12. This chain's CDR3 is CASSGGGRGPGTGELFF. The CDR3 DNA is TGCGCCAGCAGTGGGGGTGGGAGGGGCCCAGGCACCGGGGAGCTGTTTTTT.

The chain combines TRBV27 with TRBJ1-1, with 8 nucleotides matching TRBD1. This CDR3 comprises 15 residues. The V gene end was trimmed by 6 bases and the J gene end by 0 bases; junction bases not matched to a gene: 6. In germline, CDR1 is MNHEY, CDR2 SMNVEV (reference sequence). The CDR3 here is CASRGQGYLNTEAFF. The CDR3 DNA reads as TGTGCCAGCAGAGGACAGGGATATTTGAACACTGAAGCTTTCTTT.

This clone was seen a single time. This chain links TRBV19 with TRBJ1-3, with a tentative D call TRBD1 (6 bases). Trimming removed 7 bases from V and 1 base from J, with 20 bases in between. The length of the CDR3 is 17 residues. Per the germline V gene, CDR1 is LNHDA and CDR2 is SQIVND (reference sequence). The CDR3 spells CASKGRGLPYSGNTIYF. The CDR3 nucleotides read TGTGCCAGTAAGGGCAGGGGCCTACCCTATTCTGGAAACACCATATATTTT.

V is TRBV27 and J is TRBJ1-2; TRBD1 aligns across 7 bases. The CDR3 is made up of 13 amino acids. V gave up 6 bases and J gave up 4 bases; unmatched junction bases: 5. Germline V gene sequence: CDR1 MNHEY, CDR2 SMNVEV (reference sequence). Here the CDR3 reads CASRGGQLYGYTF. For the CDR3, the DNA is TGTGCCAGCAGGGGGGGACAGCTCTATGGCTACACCTTC.

The chain is built from TRBV5-1 and TRBJ2-1; no definite D call. The CDR3 sequence is 14 residues long. Between the trimmed V and J ends, which lost 4 bases and 4 bases, there was a span of 12 bases. Germline V lookup: CDR1 SGHRS, CDR2 YFSETQ. Written as DNA, the CDR3 is TGCGCCAGCAGCCCGATTCTCGGGTACAATGAGCAGTTCTTC. Its translation is CASSPILGYNEQFF.